The 5 T cell receptor beta chains reported below all come from one sample, sequenced in a study of T cell repertoires in cytomegalovirus infection (dated by TCRdb to about 2019). Sequencing instrument: Illumina HiSeq 1500. TCRdb redid the processing of the public reads, applying fastp at Q25 and MiXCR, and retained in-frame beta chains. Rows with a matching CDR3 protein are joined into one entry that keeps the most common DNA and genes. Recorded for this sample are approximately 170,000 distinct CDR3 sequences; 13% to 15% of them occurred a single time. Together, the top ten hold roughly a quarter of the sample. The sample was PBMCs. The receptors originated from a human donor in good health (CMV status not recorded). Some clones in this sample may be carry-over from other donors' samples.

The CDR3 spells CSASLLAGRYEQYF. CDR3 nucleotides: TGCAGTGCTAGCCTCCTAGCGGGAAGGTACGAGCAGTACTTC. The chain employs TRBV20-1 and TRBJ2-7; 9 nucleotides agree with TRBD2. V gave up 3 bases and J gave up 4 bases; unmatched junction bases: 7. This CDR3 has 14 residues. Germline assignment: CDR1 DFQATT and CDR2 SNEGSKA (reference sequence).

This clonotype was detected many times. The chain carries TRBV5-1 and TRBJ2-3; 10 nucleotides align to TRBD2. Germline V CDR1 and CDR2: SGHRS, YFSETQ. The CDR3 covers 17 residues. The trim removed 0 bases at V and 1 base at J, leaving 5 bases unmatched. CDR3 region: CASSLGVLAGGTDTQYF. The DNA for the CDR3 is TGCGCCAGCAGCTTGGGAGTTCTAGCGGGAGGCACAGATACGCAGTATTTT.

V is TRBV20-1 and J is TRBJ1-2, with a tentative D call TRBD1 (5 bases). The V gene's germline CDR1 is DFQATT and CDR2 SNEGSKA (reference sequence). Between the trimmed V and J ends, which lost 2 bases and 4 bases, there was a span of 14 bases. The CDR3 extends over 14 amino acids. The CDR3 loop reads CSARIPTGFYGYTF. The CDR3 DNA reads as TGCAGTGCTAGAATACCCACAGGATTCTATGGCTACACCTTC.

CDR3 loop: CASGLAEDRNYGYTF. DNA of the CDR3: TGTGCTAGTGGTTTGGCCGAGGACAGGAACTATGGCTACACCTTC. The chain carries TRBV12-5 and TRBJ1-2; 7 bases align to TRBD1. The V gene's germline CDR1 is LGHNT and CDR2 FRNRAP. V shed 1 base, J shed 2 bases, and the junction held 4 bases outside the gene matches. This CDR3 spans 15 amino acids.

This clonotype was seen repeatedly, ten times or more. This sequence joins TRBV7-8 and TRBJ2-3, with 7 bases aligning to TRBD1. V dropped 5 bases and J dropped 4; count of bases not matched to a gene: 12. The CDR3 loop spans 16 amino acids. CDR1 is SGHVS, CDR2 FQNEAQ, per germline. The CDR3 DNA reads as TGTGCCAGCAGCCGGGACAGATGGTTATCCGCAGATACGCAGTATTTT. This codes for CASSRDRWLSADTQYF.